Listed below are T cell receptor beta chains from one sample, sequenced in a study of human T cells and chemical hapten exposure. TCRdb independently ran MiXCR on the RACE reads; one entry per CDR3 protein. The sample includes around 260,000 distinct CDR3 sequences, about 8.1% of them seen just once. The sequences come from whole blood, collected in connection with sensitization to the hapten diphenylcyclopropenone (DPC). These TCRs come from a woman between 40 and 50 years old with alopecia areata. Some clones in this sample may be carry-over from other donors' samples. CDR3s include the opening cysteine and the closing phenylalanine or tryptophan. A D gene is named only where the DNA matches it firmly. Clone size is stated in some rows and not others, as once, few, many or a class when expanded.

d_gene,abundance,v_gene,j_gene,CDR3aa,CDR3nt
TRBD1,few,TRBV6-1,TRBJ1-1,CASRLDRANTEAFF,TGTGCCAGCAGGTTAGACAGGGCGAACACTGAAGCTTTCTTT
-,-,TRBV28,TRBJ2-2,CASSGGAGSDTGELFF,TGTGCCAGCAGTGGGGGGGCAGGGTCGGACACCGGGGAGCTGTTTTTT
-,-,TRBV10-3,TRBJ2-1,CAISESGATFYNEQFF,TGTGCCATCAGTGAGTCGGGGGCAACCTTTTACAATGAGCAGTTCTTC
-,-,TRBV6-6,TRBJ2-2,CASSARTDLNTGELFF,TGTGCCAGCAGTGCTAGGACAGACCTGAACACCGGGGAGCTGTTTTTT
TRBD2,few,TRBV29-1,TRBJ2-3,CSVEGASGYTDTQYF,TGCAGCGTTGAAGGGGCTAGCGGGTACACAGATACGCAGTATTTT
TRBD2,-,TRBV28,TRBJ2-1,CASSFRVSGSFGEQFF,TGTGCCAGCAGTTTCAGGGTTAGCGGGAGTTTCGGTGAGCAGTTCTTC
-,few,TRBV7-9,TRBJ2-1,CAIRTGSGAGNEQFF,TGTGCCATCAGAACTGGGTCCGGGGCCGGGAATGAGCAGTTCTTC
-,-,TRBV6-6,TRBJ2-3,CASSLRDNPDTKYF,TGTGCCAGCAGTTTGAGGGACAACCCAGATACGAAGTATTTT
-,few,TRBV7-2,TRBJ1-5,CASSSYDKGPQHF,TGTGCCAGCAGCTCCTATGACAAGGGGCCCCAGCATTTT
TRBD2,-,TRBV29-1,TRBJ2-3,CSVGQAGGGTDTQYF,TGCAGCGTAGGACAAGCGGGAGGGGGCACAGATACGCAGTATTTT
-,many,TRBV20-1,TRBJ2-5,CSAFPPPAGTQYF,TGCAGTGCTTTCCCGCCCCCAGCGGGGACCCAGTACTTC
-,-,TRBV5-1,TRBJ1-1,CASSSSLSANTEAFF,TGCGCCAGCAGCTCCTCCCTGTCGGCGAACACTGAAGCTTTCTTT
-,-,TRBV5-4,TRBJ2-3,CASSPNSGGDTQYF,TGTGCCAGCAGCCCAAACAGCGGAGGGGATACGCAGTATTTT
-,many,TRBV29-1,TRBJ2-1,CSVDNLGNEQFF,TGCAGCGTTGATAATCTAGGAAATGAGCAGTTCTTC
TRBD1,few,TRBV2,TRBJ1-5,CASSTGVGQPQHF,TGTGCCAGCAGTACAGGGGTAGGACAGCCCCAGCATTTT
-,-,TRBV5-6,TRBJ2-5,CASSSYKETQYF,TGTGCCAGCAGCTCATACAAAGAGACCCAGTACTTC
TRBD1,-,TRBV7-3,TRBJ1-1,CASSSSGGLTEAFF,TGTGCCAGCAGCTCCTCAGGGGGCCTCACTGAAGCTTTCTTT
TRBD1,few,TRBV20-1,TRBJ1-6,CSASRDRGFSPLHF,TGCAGTGCTAGTCGGGACAGGGGGTTTTCACCCCTCCACTTT
TRBD1,few,TRBV7-9,TRBJ2-7,CASRVRDSKNLYEQYF,TGTGCCAGCAGAGTCCGGGACAGTAAAAACCTCTACGAGCAGTACTTC
TRBD1,many,TRBV20-1,TRBJ1-1,CSATTGGGWTEAFF,TGCAGTGCGACGACAGGGGGCGGGTGGACTGAAGCTTTCTTT
-,few,TRBV7-2,TRBJ2-3,CASSRNQDTQYF,TGTGCCAGCAGCCGTAACCAGGATACGCAGTATTTT
-,-,TRBV9,TRBJ1-2,CASSVGSAPSNYGYTF,TGTGCCAGCAGCGTAGGCTCGGCACCTTCTAACTATGGCTACACCTTC
-,few,TRBV3-1,TRBJ2-1,CASSQGEFLYNEQFF,TGTGCCAGCAGCCAAGGAGAATTCTTATACAATGAGCAGTTCTTC
-,-,TRBV7-2,TRBJ2-5,CASSLAVSMETQYF,TGTGCCAGCAGCTTAGCGGTGTCTATGGAGACCCAGTACTTC
TRBD1,-,TRBV20-1,TRBJ2-7,CSANGQGLLYEQYF,TGCAGTGCTAATGGACAGGGCCTTCTGTACGAGCAGTACTTC
-,-,TRBV7-8,TRBJ2-7,CASSLTPVSYEQYF,TGTGCCAGCAGCTTAACGCCGGTCTCCTACGAGCAGTACTTC
TRBD1,-,TRBV24-1,TRBJ1-4,CATGSGQGTNEKLFF,TGTGCCACCGGGTCGGGACAGGGAACTAATGAAAAACTGTTTTTT
-,few,TRBV28,TRBJ1-2,CASTPLGVWGYTF,TGTGCCAGCACCCCTTTGGGGGTTTGGGGCTACACCTTC
-,many,TRBV7-9,TRBJ1-3,CASSLMGGSGNTIYF,TGTGCCAGCAGCTTAATGGGGGGCTCTGGAAACACCATATATTTT
TRBD1,few,TRBV7-2,TRBJ2-1,CASSTGQGLDQFF,TGTGCCAGCAGCACGGGACAGGGTCTGGATCAGTTCTTC
-,few,TRBV7-2,TRBJ2-7,CASSLGRGAAYEQYF,TGTGCCAGCAGCTTAGGCCGGGGAGCCGCCTACGAGCAGTACTTC
-,-,TRBV11-1,TRBJ2-7,CASSYRTGLGEQYF,TGTGCCAGCAGCTACCGAACAGGGCTCGGCGAGCAGTACTTC
TRBD2,few,TRBV6-5,TRBJ2-2,CATSLAGAGGELFF,TGTGCCACCTCACTAGCGGGAGCTGGCGGGGAGCTGTTTTTT
TRBD2,few,TRBV20-1,TRBJ2-7,CSARDWSSGDYEQYF,TGCAGTGCTAGAGATTGGTCTAGCGGTGACTACGAGCAGTACTTC
-,-,TRBV20-1,TRBJ2-3,CSASAITDTQYF,TGCAGTGCTAGCGCCATCACAGATACGCAGTATTTT
-,-,TRBV6-6,TRBJ2-1,CASSQSIGRSYNEQFF,TGTGCCAGCAGCCAGAGCATAGGCCGCTCCTACAATGAGCAGTTCTTC
-,many,TRBV28,TRBJ1-4,CASRVGGPEKLFF,TGTGCCAGTAGGGTCGGGGGCCCAGAAAAACTGTTTTTT
TRBD1,-,TRBV27,TRBJ2-7,CASSLSRGRGRSYEQYF,TGTGCCAGCAGTTTATCCAGGGGGCGAGGCAGGTCCTACGAGCAGTACTTC
-,few,TRBV7-2,TRBJ2-6,CASRLSSGANVLTF,TGTGCCAGTCGGCTGAGCTCTGGGGCCAACGTCCTGACTTTC